The 30 T cell receptor beta chains below all came from one sample that was sequenced in a study of graft-versus-host responses after intestinal transplantation. The table came from immunoSEQ multiplex PCR; TCRdb's copy has only in-frame clones and leaves some out. The data show 65,000 to 100,000 clones, with roughly 92% seen just once and roughly 0.37% held by the top ten. Antigens for these TCRs are unknown. The sequenced sample was unstimulated CD8+ T cells sorted from spleen or lymph node cells, obtained before transplant. Receptor source: a human donor who was the organ donor for an intestinal transplant.

V gene TRBV2 combines with J gene TRBJ1-1; D might be TRBD1 (5 bases). V lost 5 bases, J lost 0 bases, and 13 bases lay in between. CDR1 SNHLY and CDR2 FYNNEI come from the germline V gene. CDR3 length equals 15 residues. CDR3 loop: CASSLGAELNTEAFF. CDR3 in DNA: TGTGCCAGCAGTTTAGGGGCAGAGCTGAACACTGAAGCTTTCTTT.

The chain uses TRBV27 and TRBJ1-6, with D possibly being TRBD1 (5 bases). The CDR3 runs to 14 residues. CDR1 is MNHEY and CDR2 is SMNVEV in the germline V gene (reference sequence). Trimming pared 3 bases from V and 8 bases from J, leaving 11 bases between. CDR3 coding DNA: TGTGCCAGCAGTTTTTCCAGGGTTGATTCACCCCTCCACTTT. Protein sequence: CASSFSRVDSPLHF.

This chain joins TRBV10-3 and TRBJ1-1; maybe TRBD1 (6 bases). The CDR3 totals 14 residues. V lost 6 bases and J 2 bases, leaving 13 bases between the germline ends. CDR1 and CDR2 from the germline V gene are ENHRY and SYGVKD. CDR3 in DNA: TGTGCCATCAGGGGGCAGGGGAGCAACACTGAAGCTTTCTTT. Translated, it gives CAIRGQGSNTEAFF.

In the case of this clone: Other DNA sequences in this specimen translate into the identical CDR3. The V call is TRBV11-2, the J call TRBJ1-1; no clear D. The germline V gene encodes CDR1 SGHAT and CDR2 FQNNGV. The CDR3 is made up of 13 amino acids. V lost 1 base to trimming and J lost 1 base, with 4 bases between them. The CDR3 DNA reads TGTGCCAGCAGCTTAGGCGGGAACACTGAAGCTTTCTTT. Translating it yields CASSLGGNTEAFF.

The chain is built from TRBV2 and TRBJ2-7, with D possibly matching TRBD2 (5 bases). CDR3 length: 13 amino acids. The V end was cut by 4 bases, the J end by 0 bases, with 7 bases between. Germline V gives CDR1 SNHLY, CDR2 FYNNEI. The CDR3 region is CASSVRVSYEQYF. The DNA for the CDR3 is TGTGCCAGCAGTGTGCGGGTCTCCTACGAGCAGTACTTC.

The J gene is TRBJ1-2, the V gene TRBV6-1; a weak D match, TRBD1 (5 bases). The CDR3 is made up of 17 amino acids. The V and J ends lost 0 bases and 1 base respectively, with 15 bases between them. Germline loops: CDR1 MNHNS, CDR2 SASEGT. The CDR3, as DNA: TGTGCCAGCAGTGAAGCACTACCGGGACTTTATAACTATGGCTACACCTTC. Its protein is CASSEALPGLYNYGYTF.

V is TRBV28 and J is TRBJ1-5; no definite D call. The CDR3 extends over 13 amino acids. V lost 6 bases and J 0 bases, leaving 6 bases between the germline ends. Germline lookup yields CDR1 MDHEN and CDR2 SYDVKM. CDR3 region: CASRRYSNQPQHF. The CDR3 nucleotides read TGTGCCAGCAGGCGATATAGCAATCAGCCCCAGCATTTT.

This chain joins TRBV18 and TRBJ2-7; the D gene is possibly TRBD1 (5 bases). The CDR3 has 13 amino acids. Germline values: CDR1 KGHSH, CDR2 LQKENI. V was pared by 1 base and J by 7 bases, with 11 bases between. The CDR3 loop reads CASSPLTAGEQYF. As DNA, the CDR3 is TGTGCCAGCTCACCACTTACGGCAGGGGAGCAGTACTTC.

As concerns this clone: A read error may account for a junction end that differs from germline. The same CDR3 is also encoded by other DNA sequences in this sample. The chain couples TRBV19 to TRBJ1-5; D may be TRBD1 (5 bases). Germline lookup yields CDR1 LNHDA and CDR2 SQIVND (reference sequence). There are 16 residues in the CDR3. In nucleotides, the CDR3 is TGTGCCAGTAGTACCCCCTTCGACAGCCCCAATCAGCCCCAGCACTTT. Encoded protein: CASSTPFDSPNQPQHF.

This sequence joins TRBV7-3 and TRBJ2-4; a possible D gene is TRBD2 (6 bases). The ends were cut back, 2 bases at V and 9 bases at J, with 11 bases in the middle. There are 13 residues in the CDR3. CDR1 and CDR2 from the germline V gene are SGHTA and FQGTGA. The CDR3 nucleotides read TGTGCCAGCAGCTTAGGGGGAGGTGGCATTCAGTACTTC. This codes for CASSLGGGGIQYF.

This clone is a singleton in its sample. V gene TRBV27 combines with J gene TRBJ2-7, with D tentatively TRBD1 (6 bases). CDR1 MNHEY and CDR2 SMNVEV come from the germline V gene (reference sequence). The V end was cut by 2 bases, the J end by 2 bases, with 7 bases between. This CDR3 contains 13 residues. CDR3 coding DNA: TGTGCCAGCAGTTTAACAGGGCCCTACGAGCAGTACTTC. Translation: CASSLTGPYEQYF.

The V gene is TRBV4-1, the J gene TRBJ1-1; D might be TRBD1 (5 bases). From germline, CDR1 is MGHRA and CDR2 YSYEKL. This CDR3 has 17 amino acids. V lost 1 base, J lost 0 bases, and 15 bases lay in between. The CDR3 DNA reads TGCGCCAGCAGCCAAGGGACATCACCCCTTATGAACACTGAAGCTTTCTTT. Translation gives CASSQGTSPLMNTEAFF.

The chain employs TRBV27 and TRBJ1-3; tentative D call: TRBD1 (5 bases). Between the trimmed V and J ends, which lost 2 bases and 3 bases, there was a span of 11 bases. This CDR3 has 15 amino acids. Germline values: CDR1 MNHEY, CDR2 SMNVEV (reference sequence). CDR3 loop: CASSLNGGVGNTIYF. The DNA of the CDR3 is TGTGCCAGCAGTTTAAATGGGGGGGTTGGAAACACCATATATTTT.

The chain is built from TRBV27 and TRBJ1-2; the D is unclear. The CDR3 totals 13 residues. Germline assignment: CDR1 MNHEY and CDR2 SMNVEV (reference sequence). With 2 bases removed from V and 4 bases from J, the gap between germline ends came to 8 bases. CDR3: CASSLKGGYGYTF. The CDR3 DNA reads as TGTGCCAGCAGTTTAAAGGGAGGCTATGGCTACACCTTC.

The rearrangement uses TRBV6-1 and TRBJ1-5; 10 positions agree with TRBD1. J gave up 6 bases and V 4 bases, and 9 bases lay outside the gene matches. CDR3 size: 16 residues. CDR1 MNHNS and CDR2 SASEGT come from the germline V gene. CDR3 coding DNA: TGTGCCAGCAGTGCCTCCCGGACAGGGGGTCTTCAGCCCCAGCATTTT. This translates into CASSASRTGGLQPQHF.

The chain couples TRBV19 to TRBJ2-1; TRBD1 is a possible D gene (5 bases). The germline V and J ends were trimmed by 3 bases and 3 bases, with 6 bases remaining between them. There are 13 residues in the CDR3. Looked up from germline, CDR1 is LNHDA and CDR2 is SQIVND (reference sequence). CDR3 nucleotide sequence: TGTGCCAGTAGTATCACAGGCTACAATGAGCAGTTCTTC. As protein: CASSITGYNEQFF.

This chain connects TRBV7-2 to TRBJ2-7; TRBD2 agrees at 7 bases. The CDR3 extends over 14 amino acids. V lost 2 bases and J lost 6; bases outside the gene matches: 7. Germline CDR1 is SGHTA and CDR2 is FQGNSA. CDR3 in DNA: TGTGCCAGCAGCTTATCCAGCGGGGCCGGCGAGCAGTACTTC. It is translated as CASSLSSGAGEQYF.

The rearrangement joins TRBV4-1 to TRBJ2-7; perhaps TRBD2 as D (6 bases). This CDR3 has 15 residues. Germline-derived CDR1 and CDR2 are MGHRA and YSYEKL. Between the trimmed V and J ends, which lost 0 bases and 3 bases, there was a span of 12 bases. This chain's CDR3 is CASSQDGGTNYEQYF. Here the CDR3 DNA reads TGCGCCAGCAGCCAAGATGGCGGGACGAACTACGAGCAGTACTTC.

The chain is built from TRBV2 and TRBJ2-1; possible D gene TRBD2, 5 bases. The germline gives CDR1 SNHLY, CDR2 FYNNEI. Trimming shortened V by 6 bases and J by 7 bases, and 10 bases separated the two germline ends. The CDR3 consists of 12 residues. This chain's CDR3 is CASSGRRNEQFF. Here the CDR3 DNA reads TGTGCCAGCAGCGGCCGGAGGAATGAGCAGTTCTTC.

The V gene is TRBV19, the J gene TRBJ2-5; no firm D call. The DNA end is more similar to TRBJ2-7, so the J call may be wrong. CDR3 length: 13 residues. Germline CDR1 reads LNHDA; CDR2 reads SQIVND (reference sequence). This chain's CDR3 is CASSIDRSYEQYF. In DNA form, the CDR3 reads TGTGCCAGTAGTATAGATAGAAGTTACGAGCAGTACTTC.

CDR3 in amino acids: CASSGKGVYATDTQYF. The CDR3 region has the DNA TGTGCCAGCAGTGGGAAGGGGGTGTACGCCACAGATACGCAGTATTTT. The chain employs TRBV25-1 and TRBJ2-3; possibly TRBD1 for D (6 bases). This CDR3 is 16 amino acids long. Deletions cut 4 bases from V and 2 bases from J, with 16 bases between. Germline V gene lookup returns CDR1 MGHDK and CDR2 SYGVNS.

The CDR3 DNA reads TGTGCCAGTAGTATTACAGGGGGTCCCACTGAAGCTTTCTTT. Protein: CASSITGGPTEAFF. This chain joins TRBV19 and TRBJ1-1; 8 bases line up with TRBD1. Germline CDR1 is LNHDA and CDR2 is SQIVND (reference sequence). V lost 3 bases and J lost 4; bases outside the gene matches: 4. This CDR3 is built from 14 residues.

This clone was picked up one time. The CDR3 is CASSKYRGAEQFF. The CDR3 DNA is TGTGCCAGCAGTAAATACAGGGGGGCTGAGCAGTTCTTC. The chain recombines TRBV27 with TRBJ2-1; TRBD1 matches at 8 bases. CDR1 MNHEY and CDR2 SMNVEV come from the germline V gene (reference sequence). J gave up 9 bases and V 5 bases, and 6 bases lay outside the gene matches. The length of the CDR3 is 13 residues.

The gene calls are TRBV4-3 and TRBJ2-5; possible D gene TRBD2, 5 bases. The closer fit of TRBJ2-7 to the DNA end suggests the J call may be wrong. Germline V gene lookup returns CDR1 LGHNA and CDR2 YSLEER. The CDR3 spans 15 residues. CDR3 DNA sequence: TGCGCCAGCAGCCAAGCCCCCGGGGATTCCTACGAGCAGTACTTC. Residues: CASSQAPGDSYEQYF.

The chain recombines TRBV9 with TRBJ2-1; no definite D call. Germline V lookup: CDR1 SGDLS, CDR2 YYNGEE. The CDR3 has 14 residues. V lost 0 bases and J lost 6, with 10 bases in between. The CDR3 nucleotides are TGTGCCAGCAGCGTAGTAGCCGACCGCAATGAGCAGTTCTTC. Protein: CASSVVADRNEQFF.

This chain joins TRBV7-6 and TRBJ2-7, with 7 bases that match TRBD2. Germline assignment: CDR1 SGHVS and CDR2 FNYEAQ. The CDR3 contains 14 residues. J lost 2 bases, V lost 4 bases, and 5 bases had no gene match. CDR3 region: CASSYGGGTYEQYF. DNA for the CDR3: TGTGCCAGCAGCTATGGGGGGGGGACCTACGAGCAGTACTTC.

The V call is TRBV5-4, the J call TRBJ1-1, with 7 bases aligning to TRBD1. The CDR3 is 14 amino acids. Germline loops: CDR1 SGHNT, CDR2 YYREEE (reference sequence). The V and J ends lost 4 bases and 2 bases, in that order; junction bases with no gene match: 5. The CDR3 sequence: CASSARDRNTEAFF. CDR3 nucleotide sequence: TGTGCCAGCAGCGCCCGGGACAGAAACACTGAAGCTTTCTTT.

This rearrangement joins TRBV4-1 to TRBJ1-4; D call uncertain. This CDR3 spans 14 amino acids. Trimming pared 4 bases from V and 11 bases from J, leaving 17 bases between. CDR1 is MGHRA, CDR2 YSYEKL, per germline. CDR3 sequence (DNA): TGCGCCAGCAGCCTTGGGCCTCTCTCTCGGAAACTGTTTTTT. It translates to CASSLGPLSRKLFF.

The J gene is TRBJ1-2, the V gene TRBV4-3, with D maybe TRBD1 (6 bases). The germline gives CDR1 LGHNA, CDR2 YSLEER. V was trimmed by 0 bases and J by 8 bases, leaving 10 bases between them. The CDR3 has 13 residues. CDR3 in DNA: TGCGCCAGCAGCCAAGAGGGGGCGTGGGGCTACACCTTC. As protein: CASSQEGAWGYTF.

The V and J genes are TRBV7-2 and TRBJ1-2, with 7 bases lining up with TRBD1. The length of the CDR3 is 15 residues. The V gene's germline CDR1 is SGHTA and CDR2 FQGNSA. Trimming removed 1 base from V and 8 bases from J; junction bases left unmatched: 10. CDR3 residues: CASSLEGATRTGYTF. The CDR3 bases are TGTGCCAGCAGCTTAGAGGGGGCGACAAGGACGGGCTACACCTTC.